This TCR beta chain was sequenced for a study of OX40 agonist ivuxolimab in advanced cancers. This table comes from immunoSEQ multiplex PCR, and its TCRdb copy is limited to in-frame clones, with some not included. Among about 76,000 clones listed, roughly 90% were seen once. The CDR3 is 15 residues long. V dropped 2 bases and J dropped 4 bases, with 9 bases sitting between them. CDR1 and CDR2 from the germline V gene are SGHTA and FQGNSA. The genes are TRBV7-2 and TRBJ2-6; possibly TRBD2 for D (5 bases). The sample consisted of CD4+ or CD8+ T cells sorted from blood, taken in a trial of the OX40 agonist ivuxolimab. The TCR sequence derives from an adult with an advanced solid tumor such as melanoma, head and neck, liver or kidney cancer. CDR3 residues: CASSLLGRGANVLTF. CDR3 bases: TGTGCCAGCAGCTTACTAGGGAGAGGGGCCAACGTCCTGACTTTC. Combining the CDR3 with reference TRBV7-2 and TRBJ2-6 gives the whole variable domain GAGVSQSPSNKVTEKGKDVELRCDPISGHTALYWYRQSLGQGLEFLIYFQGNSAPDKSGLPSDRFSAERTGGSVSTLTIQRTQQEDSAVYLCASSLLGRGANVLTFGAGSRLTVL.